This T cell receptor (beta chain) was sequenced for a study of identical twins. V lost 2 bases, J lost 2 bases, and 14 bases lay in between. The CDR3 totals 16 residues. Looked up from germline, CDR1 is SEHNR and CDR2 is FQNEAQ (reference sequence). Each CDR3 protein is one row after TCRdb ran MiXCR on the 5' RACE reads. Among about 240,000 distinct CDR3 sequences, about 12% were seen once, and the ten largest hold about 4%. This clonotype has more than one count but fewer than ten. The same sample was also used in a study of yellow fever vaccine responses in identical twins.

The genes are TRBV7-9 and TRBJ2-3; D is ambiguous. The specimen sequenced was memory (CD45RO+) T cells sorted from blood. The TCR comes from a woman between 18 and 29 years old in good health. In nucleotides, the CDR3 is TGTGCCAGCAGCTTACTAGGCGAAGGGATCACAGATACGCAGTATTTT. Translating it yields CASSLLGEGITDTQYF. Looking up the rest from reference TRBV7-9 and TRBJ2-3 gives the full variable domain: DTGVSQNPRHKITKRGQNVTFRCDPISEHNRLYWYRQTLGQGPEFLTYFQNEAQLEKSRLLSDRFSAERPKGSFSTLEIQRTEQGDSAMYLCASSLLGEGITDTQYFGPGTRLTVL.